The rows below give T cell receptor beta chains drawn from one sample of a study of blood T cell repertoires in COVID-19. Sequencing was performed with immunoSEQ multiplex PCR; in TCRdb, only in-frame clones are kept and a portion is missing. Among 160,000 or so clones listed, roughly 86% were seen once. The sequencing sample was made of peripheral blood. These receptors all stem from a woman between 45 and 60 years old with acute or convalescent COVID-19. Each CDR3 is given with its conserved first and last residue. The D gene is left open where the match is weak. For some rows the clone size is stated as once, few or many, or as a class when expanded; others skip it.

TRBD1,TRBV27,.,TRBJ1-5,CASSEAGTDFSNQPQHF,TGTGCCAGCAGCGAAGCCGGGACAGATTTTAGCAATCAGCCCCAGCATTTT
TRBD2,TRBV9,.,TRBJ2-5,CASSVDPSGETQYF,TGTGCCAGCAGCGTAGATCCTAGCGGAGAGACCCAGTACTTC
.,TRBV30,once,TRBJ1-1,CAWKIGENTEAFF,TGTGCCTGGAAAATCGGAGAGAACACTGAAGCTTTCTTT
.,TRBV6-4,few,TRBJ2-2,CASSEGGETGELFF,TGTGCCAGCAGTGAAGGGGGGGAAACCGGGGAGCTGTTTTTT
TRBD1,TRBV6-5,once,TRBJ2-7,CASTWGQGPSYEQYF,TGTGCCAGCACCTGGGGACAGGGGCCCTCCTACGAGCAGTACTTC
.,TRBV19,.,TRBJ1-1,CASSRGWGTEAFF,TGTGCCAGTAGCCGAGGGTGGGGCACTGAAGCTTTCTTT
TRBD1,TRBV7-2,.,TRBJ1-1,CASSLGQGGRAFF,TGTGCCAGCAGCTTAGGACAGGGTGGGCGGGCTTTCTTT
.,TRBV7-2,.,TRBJ1-2,CASSAYGGGYTF,TGTGCCAGCAGCGCTTACGGGGGTGGCTACACCTTC
.,TRBV3-1/TRBV3-2,.,TRBJ1-2,CASASGTTHGYTF,TGTGCCAGTGCCTCCGGGACAACTCATGGCTACACCTTC
TRBD1,TRBV7-2,.,TRBJ1-1,CASSTGTGGTEAFF,TGTGCCAGCAGCACGGGGACAGGGGGAACTGAAGCTTTCTTT
.,TRBV6-6,.,TRBJ1-6,CASSYSKGDSPLHF,TGTGCCAGCAGTTACTCGAAGGGGGACTCACCCCTCCACTTT
.,TRBV3-1/TRBV3-2,.,TRBJ1-1,CASSQAWNTEAFF,TGTGCCAGCAGCCAAGCTTGGAACACTGAAGCTTTCTTT
.,TRBV30,.,TRBJ2-1,CAWSSLIGVEQFF,TGTGCCTGGAGCTCCTTAATAGGGGTGGAGCAGTTCTTC
.,TRBV6-5,.,TRBJ2-2,CASSYGPGGPGELFF,TGTGCCAGCAGTTACGGCCCAGGGGGGCCCGGGGAGCTGTTTTTT
TRBD2,TRBV14,.,TRBJ2-1,CASSQAGGPLYNEQFF,TGTGCCAGCAGCCAAGCGGGGGGGCCCCTCTACAATGAGCAGTTCTTC
.,TRBV14,.,TRBJ1-1,CASSQELRTEAFF,TGTGCCAGCAGCCAAGAGTTGAGGACTGAAGCTTTCTTT
.,TRBV5-4,few,TRBJ1-3,CASSRGAGNTIYF,TGTGCCAGCAGCCGGGGGGCTGGAAACACCATATATTTT
.,TRBV18,.,TRBJ1-2,CASSPPIVDGYTF,TGTGCCAGCTCACCACCCATTGTTGATGGCTACACCTTC
TRBD1,TRBV11-2,.,TRBJ1-4,CASSLTGQGGEKLFF,TGTGCCAGCAGCTTAACGGGACAGGGGGGTGAAAAACTGTTTTTT
.,TRBV3-1/TRBV3-2,.,TRBJ2-5,CASSQDQGETQYF,TGTGCCAGCAGCCAAGATCAGGGGGAGACCCAGTACTTC
.,TRBV30,.,TRBJ1-1,CAWSVGGNTEAFF,TGTGCCTGGAGTGTAGGCGGGAACACTGAAGCTTTCTTT
.,TRBV18,few,TRBJ1-4,CASSPGRATNEKLFF,TGTGCCAGCTCACCAGGGAGGGCGACTAATGAAAAACTGTTTTTT
TRBD1,TRBV9,.,TRBJ1-2,CASRDGDRVSNYGYTF,TGTGCCAGCAGAGATGGGGACAGGGTGTCTAACTATGGCTACACCTTC
TRBD1,TRBV27,few,TRBJ1-5,CASSLGWIAGGYFNQPQHF,TGTGCCAGCAGTTTAGGATGGATCGCAGGGGGCTACTTTAATCAGCCCCAGCATTTT
.,TRBV7-7,.,TRBJ2-5,CASSLRLVGRETQYF,TGTGCCAGCAGCTTAAGGCTAGTGGGGAGAGAGACCCAGTACTTC
TRBD1,TRBV7-2,.,TRBJ2-2,CASSWTGANTGELFF,TGTGCCAGCAGCTGGACAGGGGCGAACACCGGGGAGCTGTTTTTT
TRBD2,TRBV5-4,once,TRBJ2-1,CASSLYGGGALYNEQFF,TGTGCCAGCAGCTTGTACGGCGGGGGGGCCTTATACAATGAGCAGTTCTTC
.,TRBV2,.,TRBJ1-3,CASSVSGAIGNTIYF,TGTGCCAGCAGTGTATCAGGGGCTATCGGAAACACCATATATTTT
TRBD2,TRBV7-2,.,TRBJ2-1,CASSLARAGGNEQFF,TGTGCCAGCAGCTTAGCGAGGGCGGGAGGAAATGAGCAGTTCTTC
.,TRBV2,.,TRBJ2-3,CASSRSFRDGTQYF,TGTGCCAGCAGTAGATCTTTCCGGGATGGGACGCAGTATTTT
.,TRBV11-2,.,TRBJ1-1,CASSPWDTPNTEAFF,TGTGCCAGCAGCCCCTGGGACACCCCGAACACTGAAGCTTTCTTT
TRBD2,TRBV6-1,.,TRBJ2-3,CASSGDTGLVLDTQYF,TGTGCCAGCAGTGGCGACACGGGACTAGTACTCGATACGCAGTATTTT
.,TRBV29-1,few,TRBJ1-1,CSVEKRFNTEAFF,TGCAGCGTTGAGAAGAGATTTAACACTGAAGCTTTCTTT
.,TRBV12-3/TRBV12-4,.,TRBJ2-1,CASSQGQGHEQFF,TGTGCCAGCAGTCAGGGGCAGGGCCATGAGCAGTTCTTC
.,TRBV11-3,.,TRBJ1-2,CASSLVQAGGYTF,TGTGCCAGCAGCTTAGTCCAGGCTGGTGGCTACACCTTC
TRBD1,TRBV3-1/TRBV3-2,.,TRBJ1-1,CASSLDRGYTEAFF,TGTGCCAGCAGCCTGGACAGGGGCTACACTGAAGCTTTCTTT
TRBD1,TRBV4-1,.,TRBJ2-4,CASSAQGVIGGAKNIQYF,TGCGCCAGCAGCGCGCAGGGGGTGATTGGTGGGGCCAAAAACATTCAGTACTTC
.,TRBV7-9,.,TRBJ2-6,CASSLEFDRGGSGANVLTF,TGTGCCAGCAGCTTAGAATTCGACAGGGGAGGGTCTGGGGCCAACGTCCTGACTTTC
TRBD2,TRBV7-9,.,TRBJ2-3,CASSFLSLGTRHTDTQYF,TGTGCCAGCAGCTTCCTAAGCCTCGGGACTAGACATACAGATACGCAGTATTTT
.,TRBV5-1,.,TRBJ1-1,CASSLSEENTEAFF,TGCGCCAGCAGCTTGTCAGAAGAGAACACTGAAGCTTTCTTT
TRBD2,TRBV11-1,.,TRBJ2-7,CASSLAIGGGEMQYF,TGTGCCAGCAGCTTAGCCATCGGCGGGGGGGAGATGCAGTACTTC
TRBD2,TRBV25-1,.,TRBJ2-7,CASSESRLAGTTYEQYF,TGTGCCAGCAGTGAATCTAGGCTAGCGGGGACAACCTACGAGCAGTACTTC
TRBD1,TRBV18,.,TRBJ1-5,CASSRLGGQNNQPQHF,TGTGCCAGCTCCCGACTGGGGGGACAGAACAATCAGCCCCAGCATTTT
.,TRBV9,.,TRBJ1-1,CASSVGSGTEAFF,TGTGCCAGCAGCGTAGGGTCAGGGACTGAAGCTTTCTTT
.,TRBV7-8,.,TRBJ1-2,CASSPEGYGYTF,TGTGCCAGCAGCCCGGAGGGCTATGGCTACACCTTC
TRBD1,TRBV24-1,.,TRBJ1-2,CATSDQDRGFYGYTF,TGTGCCACCAGTGACCAGGACAGGGGATTCTATGGCTACACCTTC
.,TRBV7-9,.,TRBJ1-1,CASSLAQGTEAFF,TGTGCCAGCAGCTTAGCACAGGGAACTGAAGCTTTCTTT
.,TRBV19,.,TRBJ1-1,CASADILRGAFF,TGTGCCAGTGCTGACATTCTGCGTGGAGCTTTCTTT
.,TRBV5-1,.,TRBJ1-2,CASSLGGHNYGYTF,TGCGCCAGCAGTTTGGGGGGGCATAACTATGGCTACACCTTC
.,TRBV24-1,.,TRBJ1-2,CATSDLPGDGYTF,TGTGCCACCAGTGATTTGCCCGGGGATGGCTACACCTTC
.,TRBV2,.,TRBJ2-4,CASSVQGGKNIQYF,TGTGCCAGCAGTGTCCAGGGAGGCAAAAACATTCAGTACTTC
TRBD1,TRBV10-3,.,TRBJ1-4,CATKPRQGAEKLFF,TGTGCCACCAAGCCCCGACAGGGGGCTGAAAAACTGTTTTTT